Listed here is a single TCR beta chain. What it recognizes is unknown. Genomic DNA was employed as the template in profiling TCR beta VDJ and CDR3. Using its own MiXCR run on the reads, TCRdb lists one record per CDR3 protein. The sample consists of about 250,000 distinct CDR3 sequences, 45% to 50% of them appearing once. This entry belongs to a study of CD8+CD57+ T cells in acquired aplastic anemia. Study-wide background: DNA per sorted CD4+ or CD8+ sample ranged about 0.2 to 30 ug, averaging around 3 ug.

V lost 5 bases to trimming and J lost 11 bases; unmatched junction nucleotides: 11. Germline loops: CDR1 SGHNT, CDR2 YENEEA. This CDR3 has 14 residues. Study observations and caveats: Patients versus controls showed no significant CD8+ Simpson's diversity difference.

Previously, flow cytometry had revealed CD8+CD57+ cell expansion in the patients chosen for sequencing. Severe acquired aplastic anemia was present in every patient. Blood samples were obtained from patients who had received no prior therapy. This TCR was sampled from a human donor with aplastic anemia. The chain is built from TRBV11-3 and TRBJ1-4, with TRBD1 identical over 7 bases. Sequenced sample: sorted CD4+, CD8+, or CD8+CD57+ T cells (not recorded which) from PBMCs. The CDR3 coding sequence is TGTGCCAGCAGCCAAGAGCGACAGGGATATAAACTGTTTTTT. Residues: CASSQERQGYKLFF. The whole variable domain, filled in from reference TRBV11-3 and TRBJ1-4, reads EAGVVQSPRYKIIEKKQPVAFWCNPISGHNTLYWYLQNLGQGPELLIRYENEEAVDDSQLPKDRFSAERLKGVDSTLKIQPAELGDSAVYLCASSQERQGYKLFFGSGTQLSVL.